Below are 20 T cell receptor beta chains sequenced from a single sample in a study of blood T cell repertoires in COVID-19. Measured with immunoSEQ multiplex PCR; TCRdb has only the in-frame clones, and not every one. The sample lists some 250,000 clones, 80% to 90% occurring once. Sequenced input: PBMCs or T cells enriched from blood (not recorded which). The receptors shown here come from a man younger than 35 who had recovered from COVID-19.

The chain uses TRBV18 and TRBJ2-1; TRBD1 agrees at 10 bases. The ends lost 3 bases at V and 4 bases at J; junction bases unmatched: 3. Germline V gives CDR1 KGHSH, CDR2 LQKENI. This CDR3 region has 15 residues. DNA of the CDR3: TGTGCCAGCTCACCGAGGGACAGGGGTTACAATGAGCAGTTCTTC. It specifies CASSPRDRGYNEQFF.

The rearrangement joins TRBV9 to TRBJ2-7, with TRBD2 matching 9 bases. This CDR3 is 14 amino acids long. Germline CDR1 reads SGDLS; CDR2 reads YYNGEE. V shed 0 bases, J shed 5 bases, and the junction held 3 bases outside the gene matches. The CDR3 DNA is TGTGCCAGCAGCGTAGGCGGGAGGGTTAACGAGCAGTACTTC. Its translation: CASSVGGRVNEQYF. The complete variable domain, with remaining parts taken from reference TRBV9 and TRBJ2-7, reads DSGVTQTPKHLITATGQRVTLRCSPRSGDLSVYWYQQSLDQGLQFLIQYYNGEERAKGNILERFSAQQFPDLHSELNLSSLELGDSALYFCASSVGGRVNEQYFGPGTRLTVT.

This chain links TRBV5-1 with TRBJ2-1; possible D gene TRBD1, 5 bases. The germline V and J ends were trimmed by 4 bases and 5 bases, with 10 bases remaining between them. Germline V gives CDR1 SGHRS, CDR2 YFSETQ. The CDR3 spans 13 residues. Here the CDR3 reads CASSLDRDNEQFF. For the CDR3, the DNA is TGCGCCAGCAGCCTTGACAGAGACAATGAGCAGTTCTTC.

The J gene is TRBJ1-5, the V gene TRBV6-5; D gene uncertain. V lost 6 bases, J lost 1 base, and 10 bases lay in between. The CDR3 sequence is 14 residues long. From germline, CDR1 is MNHEY and CDR2 SVGAGI. CDR3 DNA: TGTGCCAGCAGCCTGCGCAACAGCAATCAGCCCCAGCATTTT. It yields the protein CASSLRNSNQPQHF.

This chain uses TRBV28 with TRBJ1-2; 10 positions agree with TRBD1. This CDR3 is 15 amino acids long. Per germline, CDR1 MDHEN and CDR2 SYDVKM. V lost 2 bases, J lost 5 bases, and 5 bases stayed unmatched. CDR3: CASSLGQGVQYGYTF. The CDR3 DNA follows: TGTGCCAGCAGTTTAGGACAGGGGGTGCAGTATGGCTACACCTTC.

This clone appeared a single time. This sequence joins TRBV11-2 and TRBJ2-2, with 9 bases identical to TRBD1. Germline loops: CDR1 SGHAT, CDR2 FQNNGV. This CDR3 region has 16 residues. J was trimmed by 6 bases and V by 7 bases; bases with no gene match: 12. CDR3 sequence: CASNDPGQGLAGELFF. Written as DNA, the CDR3 is TGTGCCAGCAACGACCCGGGACAGGGTCTCGCCGGGGAGCTGTTTTTT.

The rearrangement joins TRBV11-3 to TRBJ1-5; TRBD1 agrees at 8 bases. The CDR3 is 16 residues long. V lost 1 base to trimming and J lost 2 bases; unmatched junction nucleotides: 4. In germline, CDR1 is SGHNT, CDR2 YENEEA. CDR3 residues: CASSLVARGRNQPQHF. The CDR3 region has the DNA TGTGCCAGCAGCTTAGTGGCCAGGGGGCGCAATCAGCCCCAGCATTTT.

This clone showed up just once. The rearrangement joins TRBV7-8 to TRBJ1-4; no clear D gene. Looked up from germline, CDR1 is SGHVS and CDR2 is FQNEAQ. Trimming cost V 6 bases and J 8 bases, with 13 bases left between them. The CDR3 loop spans 13 amino acids. In DNA form, the CDR3 reads TGTGCCAGCAGTTCACGGGGTAGGGAAAAACTGTTTTTT. As protein: CASSSRGREKLFF.

The chain uses TRBV28 and TRBJ1-2, with D tentatively TRBD1 (5 bases). The germline gives CDR1 MDHEN, CDR2 SYDVKM. This CDR3 region has 14 residues. Trimming removed 5 bases from V and 7 bases from J, with 17 bases in between. The CDR3: CASSTQRQGGGYTF. The CDR3 nucleotides read TGTGCCAGCAGTACTCAACGCCAGGGCGGTGGCTACACCTTC.

On this clone: The junction shows a germline mismatch at one end, possibly a read error. The V and J genes are TRBV15 and TRBJ2-4; 9 bases agree with TRBD1. Germline CDR1 is LNHNV and CDR2 is YYDKDF (reference sequence). There are 12 residues in the CDR3. Here the CDR3 DNA reads TGTGCCACCAGCAGAGACCGGGACAGGGTTGACTTC. It codes for CATSRDRDRVDF. Complete variable domain (other parts from reference TRBV15 and TRBJ2-4): DAMVIQNPRYQVTQFGKPVTLSCSQTLNHNVMYWYQQKSSQAPKLLFHYYDKDFNNEADTPDNFQSRRPNTSFCFLDIRSPGLGDTAMYLCATSRDRDRVDFGAGTRLSVL.

This clone was observed a single time. The chain recombines TRBV7-8 with TRBJ2-3; TRBD1 aligns across 10 bases. V lost 6 bases and J lost 3; bases outside the gene matches: 9. Looked up from germline, CDR1 is SGHVS and CDR2 is FQNEAQ. The CDR3 runs to 16 residues. CDR3: CASSPMTGGRTDTQYF. In nucleotides, the CDR3 is TGTGCCAGCAGTCCAATGACAGGGGGCCGGACAGATACGCAGTATTTT.

This chain uses TRBV28 with TRBJ2-5; tentatively, D is TRBD2 (5 bases). The CDR3 has 13 amino acids. Germline CDR1 reads MDHEN; CDR2 reads SYDVKM. Trimming took 6 bases from V and 3 from J, leaving 11 bases between them. CDR3 in DNA: TGTGCCAGCAGCGACGGACTGGAAGAGACCCAGTACTTC. Amino acids: CASSDGLEETQYF.

The count of this clone is one. The rearrangement joins TRBV7-8 to TRBJ1-5, with TRBD1 matching over 10 bases. The J segment lost 3 bases and the V segment lost 7 bases, leaving 12 bases of the junction unmatched. Germline V gives CDR1 SGHVS, CDR2 FQNEAQ. The CDR3 runs 17 residues. CDR3 in amino acids: CASIRQGTGVINQPQHF. CDR3 nucleotides: TGTGCCAGCATCCGACAAGGGACAGGGGTAATCAATCAGCCCCAGCATTTT.

The chain uses TRBV5-5 and TRBJ2-5; 9 bases agree with TRBD2. The germline CDR1 and CDR2 sequences are SGHKS and YYEKEE (reference sequence). This CDR3 has 14 amino acids. V lost 4 bases, J lost 5 bases, and 6 bases stayed unmatched. The CDR3 protein is CASSPSGTAETQYF. The CDR3 DNA is TGTGCCAGCAGCCCTAGCGGGACCGCCGAGACCCAGTACTTC.

The chain uses TRBV7-8 and TRBJ2-1; TRBD1 agrees at 10 bases. Germline CDR1 is SGHVS and CDR2 is FQNEAQ. With 4 bases clipped from V and 4 bases from J, the junction kept 4 bases outside the gene matches. The CDR3 has 15 amino acids. As DNA, the CDR3 is TGTGCCAGCAGCTCTAGACAGGGGGCATACAATGAGCAGTTCTTC. Its protein is CASSSRQGAYNEQFF.

This chain joins TRBV4-1 and TRBJ2-1; 8 bases map to TRBD1. Germline lookup yields CDR1 MGHRA and CDR2 YSYEKL. Unmatched junction bases numbered 13, after V lost 3 bases and J lost 9 bases. The CDR3 loop spans 16 amino acids. CDR3 residues: CASSHWSQDRDGEQFF. The DNA for the CDR3 is TGCGCCAGCAGCCATTGGAGTCAGGACAGGGATGGTGAGCAGTTCTTC.

The chain has TRBV27 and TRBJ1-3; D call uncertain. Per the germline V gene, CDR1 is MNHEY and CDR2 is SMNVEV (reference sequence). CDR3 length: 14 residues. Trimming shortened V by 5 bases and J by 8 bases, and 16 bases separated the two germline ends. Here the CDR3 DNA reads TGTGCCAGCAGTCGCGACGGACCGAGGGACACCATATATTTT. This sequence encodes CASSRDGPRDTIYF.

The chain uses TRBV2 and TRBJ2-3; perhaps TRBD2 as D (7 bases). The CDR3 extends over 16 amino acids. Between the trimmed V and J ends, which lost 3 bases and 4 bases, there was a span of 17 bases. Germline V CDR1 and CDR2: SNHLY, FYNNEI. The CDR3: CASSDSGGGIADTQYF. The DNA of the CDR3 is TGTGCCAGCAGTGACTCGGGGGGCGGAATCGCAGATACGCAGTATTTT.

The chain links TRBV28 to TRBJ1-2; D might be TRBD1 (6 bases). This CDR3 spans 13 amino acids. Trimming left V 2 bases short and J 8 bases short, with 12 bases between. Germline lookup yields CDR1 MDHEN and CDR2 SYDVKM. The CDR3 loop reads CASSLSTGRGYTF. The CDR3 bases are TGTGCCAGCAGTTTAAGTACAGGGCGAGGCTACACCTTC.

This sequence joins TRBV13 and TRBJ2-1, with 8 bases matching TRBD1. Trimming removed 4 bases from V and 12 bases from J; junction bases left unmatched: 14. Germline values: CDR1 PRHDT, CDR2 FYEKMQ (reference sequence). This CDR3 contains 15 residues. The CDR3 nucleotides are TGTGCCAGCAGCTCTCCTAATCCAGGGGGCCGAAGGCAGTTCTTC. It translates to CASSSPNPGGRRQFF. The whole variable domain, remainder taken from reference TRBV13 and TRBJ2-1, is AAGVIQSPRHLIKEKRETATLKCYPIPRHDTVYWYQQGPGQDPQFLISFYEKMQSDKGSIPDRFSAQQFSDYHSELNMSSLELGDSALYFCASSSPNPGGRRQFFGPGTRLTVL.